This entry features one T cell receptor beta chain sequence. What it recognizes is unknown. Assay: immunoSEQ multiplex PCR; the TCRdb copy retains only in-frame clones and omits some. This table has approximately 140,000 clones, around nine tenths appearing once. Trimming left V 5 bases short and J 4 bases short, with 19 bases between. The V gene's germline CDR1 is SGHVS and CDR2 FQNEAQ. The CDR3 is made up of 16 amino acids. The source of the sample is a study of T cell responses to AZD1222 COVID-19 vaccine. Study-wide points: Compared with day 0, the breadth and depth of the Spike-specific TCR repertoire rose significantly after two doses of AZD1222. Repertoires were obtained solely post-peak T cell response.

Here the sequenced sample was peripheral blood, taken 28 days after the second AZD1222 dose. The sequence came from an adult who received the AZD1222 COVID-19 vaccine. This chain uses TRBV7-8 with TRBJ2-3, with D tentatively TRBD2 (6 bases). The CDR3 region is CASSPHSGLEADTQYF. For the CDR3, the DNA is TGTGCCAGCAGCCCTCATAGCGGCCTTGAGGCAGATACGCAGTATTTT.